This T cell receptor (beta chain) was sequenced in a study of cytomegalovirus exposure and HLA in healthy donors. Study background: There were approximately 400 genotyped donors. Of these, about 86% fell in the genetic ancestry cluster associated with self-reported Caucasian donors.

CDR3 size: 22 residues. CDR1 MNHEY and CDR2 SMNVEV come from the germline V gene (reference sequence). V lost 1 base and J lost 4; bases outside the gene matches: 22. The PCR made use of 60 Vbeta and 13 Jbeta primers. TCRdb's copy holds only in-frame clones and misses some; the assay was immunoSEQ multiplex PCR. Of about 160,000 clones listed, around 80% are singletons. A note on this clone: Its antigen is undetermined.

General observations from the study: As a later analysis showed, several of the most significant clusters appeared to be linked to common viral pathogens. Judged likely to be a sequencing artifact was a cluster of highly shared sequence variants.

The sequence was collected from a male donor in good health and CMV-seronegative. The rearrangement links TRBV27 to TRBJ2-5, with TRBD2 identical over 12 bases. The sample consisted of PBMCs. Here the CDR3 reads CASSLLAGRNDKTSGSLETQYF. CDR3 coding DNA: TGTGCCAGCAGTTTATTAGCAGGGCGTAACGACAAGACTAGCGGGAGTTTAGAGACCCAGTACTTC.